Listed here are 12 T cell receptor beta chains from one sample, sequenced in a study of T cell repertoires in cytomegalovirus infection. TCRdb re-called the reads through MiXCR, storing one row per CDR3 protein. The data show 360,000 or so distinct CDR3 sequences, just under 35% seen once. Their antigens remain unidentified. Specimen: cultured PBMCs, collected from culture after CMV antigen stimulation. These receptors were obtained from a human donor in good health (CMV status not recorded). Some clones in this sample may be carry-over from other donors' samples.

The chain employs TRBV6-2 or TRBV6-3 and TRBJ1-6; no clear D. Trimming removed 6 bases at V and 3 bases at J, with 15 bases between. Germline CDR1 and CDR2: MNHEY and SVGEGT. This CDR3 spans 16 amino acids. CDR3 sequence (DNA): TGTGCCAGCAGCCCCGGCAGGTCCAACTATAATTCACCCCTCCACTTT. It codes for CASSPGRSNYNSPLHF.

The chain has TRBV7-2 and TRBJ1-6; 7 nucleotides match TRBD1. Germline-derived CDR1 and CDR2 are SGHTA and FQGNSA. This CDR3 comprises 18 residues. The trim removed 7 bases at V and 5 bases at J, leaving 17 bases unmatched. The CDR3 here is CASKARVSSGTDNSPLHF. The DNA of the CDR3 is TGTGCCAGCAAGGCCCGGGTTTCATCCGGGACAGATAATTCACCCCTCCACTTT.

Only a few counts were recorded for this clonotype. The CDR3 sequence is CASSQERWGAGYEQYF. In DNA form, the CDR3 reads TGTGCCAGCAGCCAAGAGAGGTGGGGCGCAGGTTATGAGCAGTACTTC. This sequence joins TRBV4-2 and TRBJ2-7, with D maybe TRBD1 (5 bases). Germline V gives CDR1 LGHNA, CDR2 YNFKEQ. The CDR3 runs 16 residues. Trimming left V 0 bases short and J 7 bases short, with 19 bases between.

This clonotype appeared a few times. The chain joins TRBV7-8 to TRBJ2-1; D is ambiguous. Germline V gene data show CDR1 as SGHVS and CDR2 as FQNEAQ. The length of the CDR3 is 14 residues. Trimming stripped 3 bases from V and 2 bases from J, with 8 bases between. The CDR3 DNA sequence: TGTGCCAGCAGCTTGACCGTGACCTACAATGAGCAGTTCTTC. Translated, it gives CASSLTVTYNEQFF.

J is TRBJ1-6 and V is TRBV20-1; D remains ambiguous. The germline gives CDR1 DFQATT, CDR2 SNEGSKA (reference sequence). V lost 0 bases to trimming and J lost 3 bases, with 12 bases between them. The CDR3 is 16 amino acids. The CDR3 DNA follows: TGCAGTGCTAGAGATCGTGAGATCCACTATAATTCACCCCTCCACTTT. This gives the protein CSARDREIHYNSPLHF.

The rearrangement joins TRBV28 to TRBJ1-5; no clear D. The CDR3 sequence is 14 residues long. Germline CDR1 and CDR2: MDHEN and SYDVKM. Deletions cut 2 bases from V and 2 bases from J, with 7 bases between. The CDR3, as DNA: TGTGCCAGCAGTTTAAGCGTGGGCAATCAGCCCCAGCATTTT. Translating it yields CASSLSVGNQPQHF.

The V gene is TRBV7-2, the J gene TRBJ1-5; no firm D call. V dropped 6 bases and J dropped 6 bases, with 9 bases sitting between them. This CDR3 spans 12 amino acids. CDR1 and CDR2 from the germline V gene are SGHTA and FQGNSA. DNA for the CDR3: TGTGCCAGCAGAATCTCGGGTCAGCCCCAGCATTTT. Encoded protein: CASRISGQPQHF.

This clonotype came up a few times. The chain has TRBV14 and TRBJ2-5; 8 bases are a match to TRBD1. Germline assignment: CDR1 SGHDN and CDR2 FVKESK. The CDR3 is made up of 15 amino acids. Trimming at V came to 4 bases and at J to 1 base, leaving 5 bases not matched to a gene. CDR3 nucleotides: TGTGCCAGCAGCCGAGCAGACAGGGGCCAAGAGACCCAGTACTTC. Encoded protein: CASSRADRGQETQYF.

This chain links TRBV7-2 with TRBJ1-4, with TRBD1 matching over 8 bases. Germline loops: CDR1 SGHTA, CDR2 FQGNSA. Trimming cost V 6 bases and J 8 bases; bases outside gene matches: 8. The CDR3 totals 14 residues. DNA of the CDR3: TGTGCCAGCAGACCAGACAGGGGACGGGAAAAACTGTTTTTT. Encoded protein: CASRPDRGREKLFF.

The chain recombines TRBV5-1 with TRBJ1-3, with unresolved D. V lost 2 bases to trimming and J lost 1 base, with 16 bases between them. Germline CDR1 and CDR2: SGHRS and YFSETQ. The CDR3 runs to 17 residues. The CDR3 DNA reads TGCGCCAGCAGCTTCGGGTCGCCATCCAATTCTGGAAACACCATATATTTT. Translation: CASSFGSPSNSGNTIYF.

The V and J genes are TRBV7-3 and TRBJ1-1; D unclear. Germline lookup yields CDR1 SGHTA and CDR2 FQGTGA. The ends were cut back, 1 base at V and 6 bases at J, with 9 bases in the middle. The CDR3 sequence is 13 residues long. CDR3 nucleotides: TGTGCCAGCAGCTTAAGCATGGATGCTGAAGCTTTCTTT. Translating it yields CASSLSMDAEAFF.

This clonotype appeared a few times. The chain links TRBV11-3 to TRBJ2-1, with a possible D match to TRBD2 (5 bases). Germline V CDR1 and CDR2: SGHNT, YENEEA. V lost 5 bases, J lost 9 bases, and 14 bases lay in between. The CDR3 has 13 amino acids. CDR3 protein: CASSLGLGGEQFF. The CDR3 bases are TGTGCCAGCAGCCTAGGACTCGGCGGTGAGCAGTTCTTC. The full variable domain, rest sourced from reference TRBV11-3 and TRBJ2-1, is EAGVVQSPRYKIIEKKQPVAFWCNPISGHNTLYWYLQNLGQGPELLIRYENEEAVDDSQLPKDRFSAERLKGVDSTLKIQPAELGDSAVYLCASSLGLGGEQFFGPGTRLTVL.